These 20 T cell receptor beta chains were sequenced from one sample in a study of OX40 agonist ivuxolimab in advanced cancers. Clones were sequenced by immunoSEQ multiplex PCR, and TCRdb holds only the in-frame ones, with some missing. The repertoire holds 25,000 to 35,000 clones, around 85% seen once, with 35% to 45% in the top ten. The specimen comprised CD4+ or CD8+ T cells sorted from blood, sampled in a trial of the OX40 agonist ivuxolimab. The receptors here all came from an adult with an advanced solid tumor such as melanoma, head and neck, liver or kidney cancer.

The rearrangement links TRBV27 to TRBJ1-1; TRBD1 matches 7 bases. The V gene's germline CDR1 is MNHEY and CDR2 SMNVEV (reference sequence). V lost 6 bases, J lost 0 bases, and 4 bases stayed unmatched. This CDR3 region has 14 residues. In DNA, the CDR3 is TGTGCCAGCAGCTCCGGGACAGTGAACACTGAAGCTTTCTTT. Amino acids: CASSSGTVNTEAFF.

The chain links TRBV15 to TRBJ1-1; unclear D gene. V was clipped by 0 bases and J by 2 bases, with 13 bases between them. CDR1 and CDR2 from the germline V gene are LNHNV and YYDKDF (reference sequence). The CDR3 is 16 residues long. DNA of the CDR3: TGTGCCACCAGCAGAGATGAAGCAGCCGTTAACACTGAAGCTTTCTTT. Translation: CATSRDEAAVNTEAFF.

The chain joins TRBV6-4 to TRBJ2-1; TRBD2 agrees at 12 bases. CDR3 length: 15 residues. V gave up 2 bases and J gave up 6 bases; unmatched junction bases: 2. The germline V gene has CDR1 MRHNA and CDR2 SNTAGT. Written as DNA, the CDR3 is TGTGCCAGCAGTGACCTGACTAGCGGGAGCAATGAGCAGTTCTTC. Translation: CASSDLTSGSNEQFF.

V is TRBV18 and J is TRBJ1-1, with a weak D call TRBD1 (5 bases). CDR3 length: 14 residues. The germline V gene has CDR1 KGHSH and CDR2 LQKENI. V dropped 1 base and J dropped 1 base, with 7 bases sitting between them. The CDR3 DNA sequence: TGTGCCAGCTCACCACTGGGGCCGAACACTGAAGCTTTCTTT. This codes for CASSPLGPNTEAFF.

The genes are TRBV7-9 and TRBJ2-1, with D uncertain. V gave up 1 base and J gave up 7 bases, with 8 bases separating them. This CDR3 spans 13 amino acids. Germline V gene lookup returns CDR1 SEHNR and CDR2 FQNEAQ (reference sequence). For the CDR3, the DNA is TGTGCCAGCAGCTTAGTAGGGCGGAATGAGCAGTTCTTC. Amino acid sequence: CASSLVGRNEQFF. The full variable domain, with the rest looked up from reference TRBV7-9 and TRBJ2-1, is DTGVSQNPRHKITKRGQNVTFRCDPISEHNRLYWYRQTLGQGPEFLTYFQNEAQLEKSRLLSDRFSAERPKGSFSTLEIQRTEQGDSAMYLCASSLVGRNEQFFGPGTRLTVL.

The J gene is TRBJ2-3, the V gene TRBV4-2; D gene ambiguous. The V gene lost 4 bases and the J gene lost 0 bases, with 14 bases spanning the gap. CDR1 and CDR2 (germline): LGHNA, YNFKEQ. CDR3 size: 16 residues. The CDR3 region is CASSPASYSSTDTQYF. In DNA, the CDR3 is TGTGCCAGCAGCCCAGCATCATACTCTAGCACAGATACGCAGTATTTT.

The gene calls are TRBV6-5 and TRBJ2-3; no clear D. V gave up 1 base and J gave up 1 base, with 6 bases separating them. Germline V gene lookup returns CDR1 MNHEY and CDR2 SVGAGI. The CDR3 loop spans 14 amino acids. The DNA of the CDR3 is TGTGCCAGCAGTTACTACCAGGGCACAGATACGCAGTATTTT. It encodes CASSYYQGTDTQYF.

In this sample, this clone turned up once. V and J are TRBV4-2 and TRBJ1-6; the D gene is possibly TRBD1 (5 bases). Looked up from germline, CDR1 is LGHNA and CDR2 is YNFKEQ. The CDR3 covers 14 residues. Trimming shortened V by 0 bases and J by 10 bases, and 10 bases separated the two germline ends. CDR3 nucleotides: TGTGCCAGCAGCCAAGATTCGGAGGGGTCACCCCTCCACTTT. This translates into CASSQDSEGSPLHF.

The V and J genes are TRBV10-1 and TRBJ2-7; 7 bases agree with TRBD2. Germline V lookup: CDR1 WNHNN, CDR2 SYGVQD (reference sequence). Unmatched junction bases numbered 1, after V lost 2 bases and J lost 6 bases. There are 12 residues in the CDR3. CDR3 nucleotides: TGCGCCAGCAGTGAGGGGAGGGGCGAGCAGTACTTC. Translated: CASSEGRGEQYF.

The chain joins TRBV9 to TRBJ2-1; D might be TRBD2 (6 bases). Trimming shortened V by 0 bases and J by 3 bases, and 13 bases separated the two germline ends. This CDR3 spans 16 amino acids. From germline, CDR1 is SGDLS and CDR2 YYNGEE. The CDR3, as DNA: TGTGCCAGCAGCGTAGGAGGGGCGGGATTCTACAATGAGCAGTTCTTC. Translating it yields CASSVGGAGFYNEQFF.

J is TRBJ1-1 and V is TRBV4-1, with TRBD1 identical over 7 bases. This CDR3 is built from 13 residues. V lost 4 bases to trimming and J lost 5 bases; unmatched junction nucleotides: 4. The germline gives CDR1 MGHRA, CDR2 YSYEKL. CDR3 bases: TGCGCCAGCAGCCTGACAGGGAGGACTGAAGCTTTCTTT. Amino acid sequence: CASSLTGRTEAFF.

The chain joins TRBV4-1 to TRBJ2-7; TRBD2 aligns across 11 bases. The V and J ends lost 5 bases and 4 bases, in that order; junction bases with no gene match: 7. CDR1 MGHRA and CDR2 YSYEKL come from the germline V gene. The CDR3 runs 15 residues. In DNA form, the CDR3 reads TGCGCCAGCAGCTTTCGGATAGCGGGAGGGTACGAGCAGTACTTC. Its translation: CASSFRIAGGYEQYF.

This clone has just one count. This chain links TRBV6-5 with TRBJ2-7; D remains unclear. Germline CDR1 reads MNHEY; CDR2 reads SVGAGI. V lost 8 bases, J lost 0 bases, and 14 bases lay in between. The CDR3 has 14 amino acids. CDR3 sequence: CASRATLSSYEQYF. The CDR3 DNA reads TGTGCCAGCCGGGCGACCTTGAGCTCCTACGAGCAGTACTTC.

This chain joins TRBV2 and TRBJ1-1; perhaps TRBD1 as D (6 bases). The CDR3 extends over 11 amino acids. Trimming left V 7 bases short and J 6 bases short, with 9 bases between. CDR1 is SNHLY, CDR2 FYNNEI, per germline. CDR3 bases: TGTGCCAGCATGGCAGGGGCTGAAGCTTTCTTT. Residues: CASMAGAEAFF.

The V gene is TRBV4-1, the J gene TRBJ2-1; D is tentatively TRBD1 or TRBD2 (5 bases each). The V and J ends lost 1 base and 9 bases respectively, with 13 bases between them. Germline V lookup: CDR1 MGHRA, CDR2 YSYEKL. The CDR3 covers 14 residues. CDR3 protein: CASSQVGETLEQFF. CDR3 nucleotides: TGCGCCAGCAGCCAAGTAGGGGAGACTCTTGAGCAGTTCTTC.

This clone came up once. The chain combines TRBV5-4 with TRBJ2-2; D is unresolved. This CDR3 region has 17 residues. Deletions cut 0 bases from V and 1 base from J, with 13 bases between. CDR1 and CDR2 from the germline V gene are SGHNT and YYREEE (reference sequence). The CDR3: CASSLGVTELNTGELFF. In DNA form, the CDR3 reads TGTGCCAGCAGCTTGGGGGTTACGGAGTTGAACACCGGGGAGCTGTTTTTT.

In its sample, this clone was seen a few times. The genes are TRBV5-1 and TRBJ2-7, with 9 bases identical to TRBD2. Germline V gene sequence: CDR1 SGHRS, CDR2 YFSETQ. V lost 0 bases to trimming and J lost 3 bases; unmatched junction nucleotides: 7. The CDR3 has 16 residues. The CDR3 region has the DNA TGCGCCAGCAGCTTGGGGGTAGGACTAGCGATCTACGAGCAGTACTTC. This gives the protein CASSLGVGLAIYEQYF.

This chain uses TRBV29-1 with TRBJ1-1; no reliable D call. The CDR3 loop spans 12 amino acids. The germline gives CDR1 SQVTM, CDR2 ANQGSEA. Deletions cut 4 bases from V and 4 bases from J, with 10 bases between. CDR3 amino acids: CSVAQTGTEAFF. Written as DNA, the CDR3 is TGCAGCGTTGCCCAGACCGGCACTGAAGCTTTCTTT.

V gene TRBV9 combines with J gene TRBJ2-4; tentatively, D is TRBD1 or TRBD2 (6 bases each). The CDR3 length is 15 residues. Germline-derived CDR1 and CDR2 are SGDLS and YYNGEE. Trimming took off 3 bases at V and 1 base at J, with 11 bases between the two ends. Here the CDR3 DNA reads TGTGCCAGCAGCGGTGGGGGGCAGGCCAAAAACATTCAGTACTTC. Translation: CASSGGGQAKNIQYF. Complete variable domain (other parts from reference TRBV9 and TRBJ2-4): DSGVTQTPKHLITATGQRVTLRCSPRSGDLSVYWYQQSLDQGLQFLIQYYNGEERAKGNILERFSAQQFPDLHSELNLSSLELGDSALYFCASSGGGQAKNIQYFGAGTRLSVL.

The J gene is TRBJ1-5, the V gene TRBV27; D not resolved. CDR3 length: 15 residues. Germline loops: CDR1 MNHEY, CDR2 SMNVEV (reference sequence). Trimming took off 2 bases at V and 0 bases at J, with 8 bases between the two ends. The CDR3 nucleotides read TGTGCCAGCAGTTTACTAAATGGTAGCAATCAGCCCCAGCATTTT. Its protein product is CASSLLNGSNQPQHF.